This T cell receptor (beta chain) emerged from a study of T cells in tuberculosis. CDR3 length: 18 amino acids. The germline CDR1 and CDR2 sequences are SGHTA and FQGNSA. Trimming removed 1 base from V and 0 bases from J; junction bases left unmatched: 8. Assay used: immunoSEQ multiplex PCR; TCRdb lists only in-frame clones, some missing. Among about 58,000 clones listed, roughly 90% were seen once. Thawed, overnight-rested PBMC were stained with GMM-loaded CD1B tetramer, viability dye and anti-CD3, then sorted. The lipid loaded on the CD1B tetramers was C32 glucose monomycolate from Rhodococcus equi.

This sequence originates from an adult woman with latent tuberculosis. The sample comprised CD1b-GMM tetramer-negative cells sorted from PBMCs. The chain recombines TRBV7-2 with TRBJ2-4; 8 bases agree with TRBD2. For the CDR3, the DNA is TGTGCCAGCAGCTTAGGACCGGGGGGGGCCCTAGCCAAAAACATTCAGTACTTC. It codes for CASSLGPGGALAKNIQYF.